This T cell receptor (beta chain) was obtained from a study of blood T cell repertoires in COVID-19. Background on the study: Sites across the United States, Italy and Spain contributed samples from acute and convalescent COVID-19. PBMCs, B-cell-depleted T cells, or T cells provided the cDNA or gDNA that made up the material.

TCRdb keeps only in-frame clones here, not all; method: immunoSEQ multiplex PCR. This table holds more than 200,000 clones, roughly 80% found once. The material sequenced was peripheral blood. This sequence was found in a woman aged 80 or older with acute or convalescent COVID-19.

For the CDR3, the DNA is TGTGCCATCAGTGGACAGGGTAATACTTCTGGGGCCAACGTCCTGACTTTC. Protein: CAISGQGNTSGANVLTF. The chain links TRBV10-3 to TRBJ2-6; 7 bases are shared with TRBD1. This CDR3 has 17 amino acids. CDR1 and CDR2 (germline): ENHRY, SYGVKD. V was pared by 4 bases and J by 1 base, with 7 bases of the junction left unmatched.